The rows below give T cell receptor beta chains drawn from one sample of a study of T-cell reconstitution after alpha-beta-depleted transplantation in children. MiXCR, run by TCRdb on the PCR reads, gives a single entry per CDR3 protein. Found here are 450,000 to 600,000 distinct CDR3 sequences, around a third of them singletons; the top ten hold approximately 2.3%. The source was PBMCs from the stem cell graft donor, collected from the stem cell graft. All receptors derive from a human donor who donated a stem cell graft to a child with aplastic anemia. Each CDR3 is given with its conserved first and last residue. Fields, in order: V gene, D gene, clone size, J gene, CDR3 protein, CDR3 DNA. A D gene is named only where the DNA matches it firmly. Some rows mark clone size as missing; the rest say once, few, many or name a class of expanded clone.

TRBV20-1,TRBD1,.,TRBJ2-1,CSAPSERGLGWEQFF,TGCAGTGCGCCTTCCGAAAGGGGGCTAGGTTGGGAGCAGTTCTTC
TRBV6-5,TRBD2,few,TRBJ2-5,CASSYSIAGGPRTQYF,TGTGCCAGCAGTTACTCCATAGCGGGAGGGCCGAGGACCCAGTACTTC
TRBV12-3/TRBV12-4,.,.,TRBJ1-2,CASSFEGRYGYTF,TGTGCCAGCAGTTTCGAAGGGCGATATGGCTACACCTTC
TRBV20-1,.,.,TRBJ2-7,CSASGVTYEQYF,TGCAGTGCTTCCGGCGTCACCTACGAGCAGTACTTC
TRBV28,.,.,TRBJ2-2,CASSFPRAASIAGELFF,TGTGCCAGCAGTTTCCCCCGGGCAGCCTCTATCGCCGGGGAGCTGTTTTTT
TRBV6-5,TRBD2,.,TRBJ2-3,CASSHGGPGGPADTQYF,TGTGCCAGCAGTCACGGGGGTCCGGGGGGGCCGGCAGATACGCAGTATTTT
TRBV2,TRBD2,few,TRBJ2-1,CASDSGSSLNEQFF,TGTGCCAGCGACAGCGGGAGTTCTCTCAATGAGCAGTTCTTC
TRBV9,.,.,TRBJ2-7,CASSVGEGATEPFYEQYF,TGTGCCAGCAGCGTAGGAGAAGGCGCGACAGAACCGTTCTACGAGCAGTACTTC
TRBV7-2,TRBD2,.,TRBJ2-7,CASSLTGTRVYEQYF,TGTGCCAGCAGCTTAACCGGGACTAGAGTCTACGAGCAGTACTTC
TRBV12-3/TRBV12-4,.,few,TRBJ2-1,CASSLGTRTYNEQFF,TGTGCCAGCAGTTTAGGGACGCGCACCTACAATGAGCAGTTCTTC
TRBV7-2,.,many,TRBJ2-2,CASSWATGELFF,TGTGCCAGCTCGTGGGCCACCGGGGAGCTGTTTTTT
TRBV5-1,.,.,TRBJ2-2,CASSHASPTGELFF,TGCGCCAGCAGCCACGCAAGCCCCACCGGGGAGCTGTTTTTT
TRBV29-1,.,.,TRBJ2-2,CSVGGGQNTGELFF,TGCAGCGTCGGAGGGGGACAGAACACCGGGGAGCTGTTTTTT
TRBV28,.,.,TRBJ2-3,CASRPTGLSDTQYF,TGTGCCAGCAGACCGACAGGCCTCAGCGATACGCAGTATTTT
TRBV25-1,.,.,TRBJ2-1,CASRTESYNEQFF,TGTGCCAGCAGAACTGAATCCTACAATGAGCAGTTCTTC
TRBV18,.,.,TRBJ1-6,CASSPREGFSPLHF,TGTGCCAGCTCACCCAGGGAGGGGTTTTCACCCCTCCACTTT
TRBV7-9,TRBD1,.,TRBJ1-2,CASSLTTGSYPYGYTF,TGTGCCAGCAGCTTAACGACAGGGAGTTACCCCTATGGCTACACCTTC
TRBV15,TRBD2,.,TRBJ2-5,CATSSGTSSWETQYF,TGTGCCACCAGCTCCGGGACTAGTTCGTGGGAGACCCAGTACTTC
TRBV4-3,.,few,TRBJ2-1,CASSQGGFNNNEQFF,TGCGCCAGCAGCCAAGGGGGATTTAATAACAATGAGCAGTTCTTC
TRBV5-1,.,.,TRBJ2-1,CASKGQGKGEQFF,TGCGCCAGCAAGGGGCAGGGTAAGGGTGAGCAGTTCTTC
TRBV18,.,.,TRBJ2-5,CASSPVRVETQYF,TGTGCCAGCTCACCCGTCCGGGTGGAGACCCAGTACTTC
TRBV19,.,.,TRBJ2-6,CASSILWGSGANVLTF,TGTGCCAGTAGTATTTTATGGGGCTCTGGGGCCAACGTCCTGACTTTC
TRBV12-3/TRBV12-4,.,few,TRBJ1-5,CASSVLKGVNSNQPQHF,TGTGCCAGCAGTGTGTTAAAGGGGGTAAACAGCAATCAGCCCCAGCATTTT
TRBV6-1,.,.,TRBJ1-6,CASNRGSYNSPLHF,TGTGCCAGCAACCGGGGCTCCTATAATTCACCCCTCCACTTT
TRBV30,TRBD1,.,TRBJ1-2,CAWSPRGLTINYGYTF,TGTGCCTGGAGTCCCAGGGGGCTAACCATTAACTATGGCTACACCTTC
TRBV20-1,.,many,TRBJ2-5,CSASPGMTQYF,TGCAGTGCTTCCCCCGGGATGACCCAGTACTTC
TRBV4-3,.,.,TRBJ1-5,CASSQGWLSNQPQHF,TGCGCCAGCAGCCAAGGGTGGCTAAGCAATCAGCCCCAGCATTTT
TRBV2,.,.,TRBJ2-1,CASSEERITYNEQFF,TGTGCCAGCAGTGAGGAGCGGATTACCTACAATGAGCAGTTCTTC
TRBV11-2,.,.,TRBJ1-1,CASSLEIWTTNTEAFF,TGTGCCAGCAGCTTAGAAATCTGGACAACGAACACTGAAGCTTTCTTT
TRBV12-3/TRBV12-4,.,.,TRBJ2-3,CASSLSAEVSSTDTQYF,TGTGCCAGCAGTTTAAGCGCTGAGGTCTCTAGCACAGATACGCAGTATTTT
TRBV18,TRBD2,.,TRBJ2-3,CASSPTLAGGTDTQYF,TGTGCCAGCTCACCAACCCTAGCGGGAGGCACAGATACGCAGTATTTT
TRBV20-1,TRBD1,many,TRBJ2-5,CSAKRQGSRETQYF,TGCAGTGCAAAGAGACAGGGATCCAGGGAGACCCAGTACTTC
TRBV11-2,TRBD2,.,TRBJ2-1,CASSPSLLAGGSGDEQFF,TGTGCCAGCAGCCCATCGTTACTAGCGGGAGGTTCCGGAGATGAGCAGTTCTTC
TRBV12-3/TRBV12-4,.,.,TRBJ2-3,CASSLLATKSDTQYF,TGTGCCAGCAGTTTACTAGCGACTAAGTCGGATACGCAGTATTTT
TRBV6-5,TRBD1,.,TRBJ1-1,CASRYAGTGGFNTEAFF,TGTGCCAGCAGATACGCCGGGACAGGGGGCTTCAACACTGAAGCTTTCTTT
TRBV20-1,.,.,TRBJ2-1,CSARVGILARSYNEQFF,TGCAGTGCTAGAGTGGGTATATTAGCGCGATCCTACAATGAGCAGTTCTTC
TRBV4-2,.,.,TRBJ1-4,CASSQEPGTALEKLFF,TGTGCCAGCAGCCAAGAGCCCGGGACGGCATTGGAAAAACTGTTTTTT